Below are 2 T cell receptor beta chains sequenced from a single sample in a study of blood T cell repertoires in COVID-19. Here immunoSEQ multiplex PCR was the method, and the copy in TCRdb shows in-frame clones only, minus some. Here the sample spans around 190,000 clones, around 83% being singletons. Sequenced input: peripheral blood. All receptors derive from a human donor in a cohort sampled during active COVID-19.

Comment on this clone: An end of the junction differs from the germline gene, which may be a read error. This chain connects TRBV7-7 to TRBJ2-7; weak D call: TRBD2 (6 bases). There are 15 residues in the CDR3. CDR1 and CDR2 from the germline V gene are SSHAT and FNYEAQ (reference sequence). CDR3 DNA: TGTGCTAGCAGCGAGGGAAGCGGGCGATTTTACGAGCAGTACTTC. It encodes CASSEGSGRFYEQYF.

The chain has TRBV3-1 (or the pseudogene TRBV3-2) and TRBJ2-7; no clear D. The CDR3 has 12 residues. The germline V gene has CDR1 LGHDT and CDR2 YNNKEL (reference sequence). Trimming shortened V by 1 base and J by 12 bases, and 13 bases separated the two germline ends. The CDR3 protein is CASSQGADVGYF. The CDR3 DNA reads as TGTGCCAGCAGCCAAGGGGCCGACGTTGGGTACTTC.